These T cell receptor beta chains were read from a single sample in a study of cytomegalovirus exposure and HLA in healthy donors. Generated by immunoSEQ multiplex PCR, the TCRdb table keeps only in-frame clones and is missing some. The data contain about 130,000 clones, 75% to 90% of them singletons. The source material was PBMCs. These receptors were taken from a man between 18 and 35 years old in good health and CMV-seropositive. CDR3s leave out the opening cysteine and the closing phenylalanine or tryptophan.

length	V	CDR3
11	TRBV19	ASTRGPDGELF
13	TRBV27	ASSFRGLGSYEQY
11	TRBV2	ASRGPGGQPQH
12	TRBV19	ASSIGDRGEKLF
12	TRBV6-5	ASSEGAGSETQY
12	TRBV14	ASSPTEIQETQY
13	TRBV7-3	ASSLSGGEGETQY
14	TRBV7-8	ASSLGGGLVAYEQY
11	TRBV27	ASSPEVNQPQH
13	TRBV4-2	ASSQAGGDENEQF
14	TRBV28	ASSSLRGQGSGEQY
16	TRBV4-2	ASSQDRLAGGSTDTQY
13	TRBV4-1	ASSYRGQGYNEQF
10	TRBV5-6	ASRRGLDTQY
13	TRBV30	AWSSGQGKNSPLH
14	TRBV19	ASSIGSGLSSYEQY
14	TRBV30	AWSQPPGQSRYGYT
10	TRBV7-9	ASSGENYGYT
10	TRBV27	ASLNYYNEQF
10	TRBV6-5	ASSSQAGELF
14	TRBV19	ASSSPPGLAGGPSV
13	TRBV5-1	ASSLTPGVEDGYT
13	TRBV30	AWSVPLGLSGELF
12	TRBV6-5	ASSYRGGEDEQF
13	TRBV7-6	ASSSGGRGHTEAF
13	TRBV11-2	ASSGGTGANQPQH